This T cell receptor beta chain was captured by sequencing in a study of blood T cell repertoires in COVID-19. Study as a whole: From the United States, Italy and Spain came samples of acute and convalescent COVID-19.

The germline CDR1 and CDR2 sequences are PRHDT and FYEKMQ (reference sequence). The junction had 3 bases not matched to a gene; V was cut back by 1 base and J by 6 bases. The CDR3 contains 13 residues. In Seattle, patients joined the study during active infection and were tracked longitudinally. This table comes from immunoSEQ multiplex PCR, and its TCRdb copy is limited to in-frame clones, with some not included. The profile shows about 210,000 clones, more than 75% of them singletons. The sequence came from a woman aged 60-75 years with COVID-19, enrolled during active disease. V usage is TRBV13 and J usage is TRBJ2-7, with 7 bases lining up with TRBD2. Sequenced sample: peripheral blood. Here the CDR3 reads CASSLVAGIEQYF. Written as DNA, the CDR3 is TGTGCCAGCAGCTTAGTAGCGGGCATCGAGCAGTACTTC.